One sample yielded the 21 T cell receptor beta chains listed below, sequenced in a study of blood T cells in healthy people across ages. A second 7 to 11 cycle PCR used barcoded and J-beta primers. TCRdb reprocessed the 5' RACE reads with MiXCR, giving one entry per CDR3 protein. The table has some 1.6 million distinct CDR3 sequences, around 35% seen once; the top ten hold 11%. Sequencing was carried out using blood. Receptors were obtained from a woman aged 30 to 39 in good health.

This clonotype has just a few counts. V and J are TRBV28 and TRBJ2-7, with D perhaps TRBD1 (6 bases). V was clipped by 3 bases and J by 1 base, with 13 bases between them. The germline V gene encodes CDR1 MDHEN and CDR2 SYDVKM. CDR3 size: 15 residues. CDR3 DNA sequence: TGTGCCAGCAGTTTCCCCGGGACAACATCCTACGAGCAGTACTTC. This gives the protein CASSFPGTTSYEQYF.

This clonotype was observed a handful of times. The chain couples TRBV6-1 to TRBJ1-5, with D unresolved. The CDR3 consists of 16 residues. V lost 4 bases, J lost 3 bases, and 16 bases lay in between. The germline V gene has CDR1 MNHNS and CDR2 SASEGT. The CDR3 protein is CASSATQDGYNQPQHF. DNA for the CDR3: TGTGCCAGCAGTGCCACCCAAGATGGATACAATCAGCCCCAGCATTTT.

This sequence joins TRBV3-1 and TRBJ2-3; unclear D gene. This CDR3 spans 14 amino acids. Per the germline V gene, CDR1 is LGHDT and CDR2 is YNNKEL (reference sequence). Trimming cost V 3 bases and J 2 bases, with 9 bases left between them. The CDR3 DNA reads TGTGCCAGCAGCCATATCCCGATCACAGATACGCAGTATTTT. Protein: CASSHIPITDTQYF.

This clonotype was counted only a few times. The chain uses TRBV3-1 and TRBJ1-1; D remains unclear. This CDR3 is 13 amino acids long. The ends were cut back, 3 bases at V and 1 base at J, with 6 bases in the middle. Germline assignment: CDR1 LGHDT and CDR2 YNNKEL (reference sequence). The CDR3, as DNA: TGTGCCAGCAGCCAGGGGAAGAACACTGAAGCTTTCTTT. This encodes CASSQGKNTEAFF.

About this clonotype: It is likely a read error, because the conserved phenylalanine at the end of the CDR3 is missing. The chain uses TRBV4-1 and TRBJ2-5; a weak D match, TRBD2 (5 bases). The CDR3 consists of 13 residues. V was pared by 1 base and J by 3 bases, with 6 bases between. Germline CDR1 reads MGHRA; CDR2 reads YSYEKL. The CDR3 sequence: CASSQGEKETQYV. DNA of the CDR3: TGCGCCAGCAGCCAAGGGGAGAAAGAGACCCAGTACGTC.

This clonotype has a handful of counts. V and J are TRBV27 and TRBJ2-7; TRBD2 matches at 8 bases. This CDR3 spans 14 amino acids. V was pared by 6 bases and J by 3 bases, with 7 bases of the junction left unmatched. Germline CDR1 is MNHEY and CDR2 is SMNVEV (reference sequence). As DNA, the CDR3 is TGTGCCAGCAGCAGAGCGGGGGTAGGCTACGAGCAGTACTTC. Residues: CASSRAGVGYEQYF.

CDR3 bases: TGTGCCACCAGTGCTGGGAGGATAAGCTACGAGCAGTACTTC. It translates to CATSAGRISYEQYF. The rearrangement links TRBV24-1 to TRBJ2-7, with D possibly being TRBD2 (6 bases). CDR3 length: 14 residues. In germline, CDR1 is KGHDR, CDR2 SFDVKD. V lost 5 bases, J lost 3 bases, and 13 bases lay in between.

For this clonotype: A read error may account for a junction end that differs from germline. J is TRBJ2-7 and V is TRBV27; D is perhaps TRBD1 (5 bases). Germline V lookup: CDR1 MNHEY, CDR2 SMNVEV (reference sequence). CDR3 length: 16 residues. In DNA, the CDR3 is TGTGCCGGCAGCACCTTAAGGGGTGCACTTCCCTACGAGCAGTACTTC. As protein: CAGSTLRGALPYEQYF.

V and J are TRBV20-1 and TRBJ1-4, with unresolved D. CDR1 DFQATT and CDR2 SNEGSKA come from the germline V gene (reference sequence). V was trimmed by 5 bases and J by 5 bases, leaving 12 bases between them. This CDR3 has 13 residues. The CDR3 nucleotides are TGCAGTGCTTACAGCCGCAAGAATGAAAAACTGTTTTTT. It codes for CSAYSRKNEKLFF.

This sequence joins TRBV7-6 and TRBJ2-7; D possibly corresponds to TRBD2 (5 bases). The V and J ends lost 1 base and 6 bases respectively, with 10 bases between them. This CDR3 is 13 amino acids long. Germline V CDR1 and CDR2: SGHVS, FNYEAQ. In nucleotides, the CDR3 is TGTGCCAGCAGCTTAGAGCTAGCAGTCGAGCAGTACTTC. This encodes CASSLELAVEQYF.

This rearrangement joins TRBV5-5 to TRBJ2-1; 11 bases map to TRBD2. The CDR3 extends over 15 amino acids. Germline assignment: CDR1 SGHKS and CDR2 YYEKEE (reference sequence). V lost 1 base, J lost 9 bases, and 6 bases stayed unmatched. The CDR3 is CASSLSLAGGSEQFF. CDR3 nucleotide sequence: TGTGCCAGCAGCTTGTCCCTAGCGGGGGGTAGTGAGCAGTTCTTC.

This clonotype was observed once. The chain carries TRBV2 and TRBJ1-4, with a possible D match to TRBD1 (5 bases). The CDR3 contains 13 residues. Germline V gene data show CDR1 as SNHLY and CDR2 as FYNNEI. V lost 6 bases, J lost 3 bases, and 8 bases lay in between. CDR3 coding DNA: TGTGCCAGCAGCAGGGAGTCTAATGAAAAACTGTTTTTT. It translates to CASSRESNEKLFF. The full variable domain, with the rest looked up from reference TRBV2 and TRBJ1-4, is EPEVTQTPSHQVTQMGQEVILRCVPISNHLYFYWYRQILGQKVEFLVSFYNNEISEKSEIFDDQFSVERPDGSNFTLKIRSTKLEDSAMYFCASSRESNEKLFFGSGTQLSVL.

This clonotype was detected a few times. The rearrangement links TRBV3-1 to TRBJ2-7, with 9 nucleotides matching TRBD2. This CDR3 is built from 17 residues. Germline V gene data show CDR1 as LGHDT and CDR2 as YNNKEL (reference sequence). Trimming took 0 bases from V and 2 from J; bases not matched to a gene: 8. CDR3 nucleotides: TGTGCCAGCAGCCAAGATTACGGAGCTAGCGGGACCTACGAGCAGTACTTC. This translates into CASSQDYGASGTYEQYF.

Written as DNA, the CDR3 is TGTGCCAGCAGCTTCAAGGGACAGACTAATGAAAAACTGTTTTTT. It yields the protein CASSFKGQTNEKLFF. The V and J genes are TRBV7-9 and TRBJ1-4, with 7 bases that match TRBD1. This CDR3 has 15 amino acids. Trimming removed 3 bases from V and 2 bases from J; junction bases left unmatched: 3. The germline V gene encodes CDR1 SEHNR and CDR2 FQNEAQ (reference sequence).

The chain has TRBV6-6 and TRBJ2-1; possibly TRBD1 or TRBD2 for D (5 bases each). V was trimmed by 5 bases and J by 8 bases, leaving 13 bases between them. This CDR3 is 13 amino acids long. The V gene's germline CDR1 is MNHNY and CDR2 SVGAGI (reference sequence). The CDR3 is CASSPYRGYEQFF. The CDR3 DNA sequence: TGTGCCAGCAGTCCCTACCGGGGCTATGAGCAGTTCTTC.

The table lists this clonotype with a few counts. The chain carries TRBV9 and TRBJ2-1, with 7 bases fitting TRBD2. Germline V gives CDR1 SGDLS, CDR2 YYNGEE. The length of the CDR3 is 16 residues. V lost 4 bases and J lost 8; bases outside the gene matches: 15. The CDR3 here is CASSPLGDGRRDEQFF. CDR3 nucleotides: TGTGCCAGCAGCCCTTTGGGGGACGGGAGGAGGGATGAGCAGTTCTTC.

The table lists this clonotype with a count of one. This chain connects TRBV20-1 to TRBJ1-1; no clear D gene. Germline CDR1 reads DFQATT; CDR2 reads SNEGSKA (reference sequence). The CDR3 runs to 19 residues. V shed 1 base and J shed 2 bases, with 26 bases lying between them. CDR3 in amino acids: CSARGAELIHGPYNTEAFF. The CDR3 DNA sequence: TGCAGTGCTAGAGGAGCGGAGCTGATACACGGCCCTTATAACACTGAAGCTTTCTTT.

There are a few counts of this clonotype. This chain joins TRBV11-2 and TRBJ2-3, with D perhaps matching TRBD2 (5 bases). From germline, CDR1 is SGHAT and CDR2 FQNNGV. CDR3 length equals 16 residues. Trimming removed 2 bases from V and 2 bases from J, with 14 bases in between. CDR3 region: CASSLMRAVLTDTQYF. DNA of the CDR3: TGTGCCAGCAGCTTAATGCGGGCAGTACTCACAGATACGCAGTATTTT.

This chain uses TRBV28 with TRBJ1-4; tentatively, D is TRBD1 (5 bases). V was clipped by 2 bases and J by 7 bases, with 14 bases between them. This CDR3 region has 15 residues. CDR1 and CDR2 from the germline V gene are MDHEN and SYDVKM. The CDR3 DNA reads TGTGCCAGCAGTTTAACCGGCAGGGAGGTTGAAAAACTGTTTTTT. Translation: CASSLTGREVEKLFF.

This clonotype came up a few times. The rearrangement joins TRBV6-2 or TRBV6-3 to TRBJ2-7, with D perhaps TRBD1 or TRBD2 (5 bases each). Germline V gives CDR1 MNHEY, CDR2 SVGEGT. This CDR3 is built from 16 residues. V dropped 4 bases and J dropped 5 bases, with 21 bases sitting between them. CDR3 residues: CASSSVGTAPRDEQYF. CDR3 nucleotide sequence: TGTGCCAGCAGTTCCGTTGGGACGGCACCGAGGGACGAGCAGTACTTC.

V is TRBV6-2 or TRBV6-3 and J is TRBJ1-1, with D unclear. The CDR3 totals 15 residues. Germline assignment: CDR1 MNHEY and CDR2 SVGEGT. V was clipped by 6 bases and J by 1 base, with 15 bases between them. Here the CDR3 DNA reads TGTGCCAGCAGAGGCATTGGTTCATGGAACACTGAAGCTTTCTTT. Amino acids: CASRGIGSWNTEAFF.